Following are 27 T cell receptor beta chains from one sample sequenced in a study of early T cells in non-severe SARS-CoV-2 infection. TCRdb recomputed calls from the 5' RACE reads with MiXCR, one row per CDR3 protein. The sample comprises some 80,000 distinct CDR3 sequences, about 13% of which are singletons, and over 1.2% rests with the top ten. The sample taken for sequencing was whole blood. Receptor source: an adult who was a healthcare worker with PCR-confirmed SARS-CoV-2 infection or an uninfected control (not recorded which).

As regards this clonotype: One end of the junction fails to match germline, which may point to a read error. V is TRBV3-1 and J is TRBJ1-2; D is unresolved. Germline CDR1 reads LGHDT; CDR2 reads YNNKEL (reference sequence). The CDR3 runs to 12 residues. CDR3 nucleotide sequence: TGTGCCAGCAGCCACCAGACAAGCAAGGCGTACTTC. Amino acids: CASSHQTSKAYF.

The sample holds a few counts of this clonotype. The gene calls are TRBV12-3 or TRBV12-4 and TRBJ2-3; TRBD2 matches at 11 bases. With 1 base clipped from V and 4 bases from J, the junction kept 13 bases outside the gene matches. This CDR3 is 19 amino acids long. The CDR3 DNA sequence: TGTGCCAGCAGTTTAGGGCTTAGCGGGGGGGGTAGTTCCGCAGATACGCAGTATTTT. It codes for CASSLGLSGGGSSADTQYF.

The chain links TRBV7-2 to TRBJ2-7; 8 nucleotides line up with TRBD1. Per the germline V gene, CDR1 is SGHTA and CDR2 is FQGNSA. There are 15 residues in the CDR3. Unmatched junction bases numbered 11, after V lost 4 bases and J lost 6 bases. The CDR3 DNA is TGTGCCAGCAGCTCCAGGGGGCGCGGTTTGGGCGAGCAGTACTTC. Translation: CASSSRGRGLGEQYF.

The J gene is TRBJ1-6, the V gene TRBV20-1; TRBD1 matches at 7 bases. Germline-derived CDR1 and CDR2 are DFQATT and SNEGSKA (reference sequence). This CDR3 contains 15 residues. Losses at the gene ends were 6 bases for V and 9 bases for J; bases not matched to a gene: 14. For the CDR3, the DNA is TGCAGTGCGTACCGGGACAGAGGACATGGTTCACCCCTCCACTTT. This encodes CSAYRDRGHGSPLHF.

This clonotype was seen a few times. The rearrangement links TRBV7-9 to TRBJ1-3, with D possibly matching TRBD1 (6 bases). The V end was cut by 7 bases, the J end by 4 bases, with 11 bases between. The germline V gene encodes CDR1 SEHNR and CDR2 FQNEAQ (reference sequence). CDR3 length: 13 amino acids. This CDR3 reads CASNRASGNTIYF. The DNA of the CDR3 is TGTGCCAGCAACAGGGCTTCAGGAAACACCATATATTTT.

J is TRBJ1-6 and V is TRBV20-1, with 10 nucleotides matching TRBD1. The germline V gene encodes CDR1 DFQATT and CDR2 SNEGSKA (reference sequence). The CDR3 totals 18 residues. After removal of 1 base from V and 5 bases from J, the junction contained 11 bases not matched to a gene. This CDR3 reads CSARVTRDRGRHNSPLHF. CDR3 in DNA: TGCAGTGCTAGAGTTACCCGGGACAGGGGACGGCATAATTCACCCCTCCACTTT.

The rearrangement links TRBV2 to TRBJ2-3; D remains unclear. Germline V gene data show CDR1 as SNHLY and CDR2 as FYNNEI. The CDR3 has 15 residues. V was pared by 2 bases and J by 5 bases, with 14 bases between. CDR3 DNA sequence: TGTGCCAGCAGTGAAAAGGCGGCTTTGGGAGATACGCAGTATTTT. Its translation is CASSEKAALGDTQYF.

V usage is TRBV27 and J usage is TRBJ2-3; D is perhaps TRBD2 (5 bases). The germline gives CDR1 MNHEY, CDR2 SMNVEV (reference sequence). The CDR3 totals 17 residues. The V end was cut by 2 bases, the J end by 2 bases, with 17 bases between. The CDR3 bases are TGTGCCAGCAGTTTAGATTCCGCCACGGGAATCACAGATACGCAGTATTTT. Amino acids: CASSLDSATGITDTQYF.

The chain uses TRBV6-5 and TRBJ2-7; D is unclear. From germline, CDR1 is MNHEY and CDR2 SVGAGI. CDR3 length: 13 residues. The V end lost 4 bases, the J end lost 2 bases, and 9 bases lay between the germline ends. CDR3 residues: CASSLGYTYEQYF. As DNA, the CDR3 is TGTGCCAGCAGTTTGGGGTACACCTACGAGCAGTACTTC.

This clonotype was seen many times. The V gene is TRBV15, the J gene TRBJ1-2, with 8 bases identical to TRBD1. J gave up 7 bases and V 3 bases, and 4 bases lay outside the gene matches. The length of the CDR3 is 13 residues. CDR1 is LNHNV and CDR2 is YYDKDF in the germline V gene (reference sequence). CDR3 DNA: TGTGCCACCAGCAGGGACAGGGTGGGTGGCTACACCTTC. Encoded protein: CATSRDRVGGYTF.

V and J are TRBV29-1 and TRBJ2-7; the D gene is possibly TRBD2 (6 bases). Germline CDR1 SQVTM, CDR2 ANQGSEA. The ends were cut back, 7 bases at V and 5 bases at J, with 18 bases in the middle. The CDR3 loop spans 13 amino acids. The CDR3 loop reads CSGRDGGVHEQYF. The DNA of the CDR3 is TGCAGCGGCCGGGACGGCGGGGTCCACGAGCAGTACTTC.

This clonotype was seen at least ten times. The chain links TRBV7-2 to TRBJ2-5; D may be TRBD2 (5 bases). This CDR3 is built from 13 residues. Per germline, CDR1 SGHTA and CDR2 FQGNSA. Trimming stripped 1 base from V and 5 bases from J, with 8 bases between. The CDR3 sequence is CASSLGPGETQYF. The CDR3 DNA reads TGTGCCAGCAGCTTAGGCCCGGGGGAGACCCAGTACTTC.

This clonotype was detected ten times or more. The chain uses TRBV27 and TRBJ1-3; perhaps TRBD1 as D (5 bases). The CDR3 spans 14 residues. Trimming removed 9 bases from V and 3 bases from J, with 15 bases in between. Germline V gives CDR1 MNHEY, CDR2 SMNVEV (reference sequence). The CDR3 sequence: CARIGAICGNTIYF. DNA of the CDR3: TGTGCCAGGATTGGGGCCATCTGTGGAAACACCATATATTTT.

The chain couples TRBV27 to TRBJ2-1, with D uncertain. Germline V gives CDR1 MNHEY, CDR2 SMNVEV (reference sequence). Trimming left V 3 bases short and J 3 bases short, with 9 bases between. The CDR3 loop spans 14 amino acids. CDR3 protein: CASSFSADYNEQFF. DNA of the CDR3: TGTGCCAGCAGTTTCTCCGCGGACTACAATGAGCAGTTCTTC.

The chain joins TRBV6-2 or TRBV6-3 to TRBJ2-5; either TRBD1 or TRBD2 may supply D (5 bases each). V lost 5 bases and J 0 bases, leaving 16 bases between the germline ends. The CDR3 consists of 16 residues. Germline values: CDR1 MNHEY, CDR2 SVGEGT. The CDR3 DNA sequence: TGTGCCAGCAGTACTCCGCACGGGGCCTACCAAGAGACCCAGTACTTC. Its translation: CASSTPHGAYQETQYF.

Notes on this clonotype: This clone may be a read error of a much larger clone one base away. The genes are TRBV12-3 or TRBV12-4 and TRBJ1-6, with 7 bases that match TRBD1. This CDR3 comprises 15 residues. The ends lost 6 bases at V and 7 bases at J; junction bases unmatched: 9. CDR3 nucleotide sequence: TGTGCCAGCAGCCGACGACAGGGTAGGAATTCACCCCTCCACTTT. Its translation is CASSRRQGRNSPLHF.

This clonotype came up a few times. The rearrangement joins TRBV27 to TRBJ2-1; 13 bases are shared with TRBD2. Germline CDR1 reads MNHEY; CDR2 reads SMNVEV (reference sequence). Germline trimming cut 3 bases from V and 4 bases from J; bases unmatched to any gene: 3. This CDR3 spans 16 amino acids. The CDR3 DNA reads as TGTGCCAGCAGTTTTTGGACTAGCGGGGGATACAATGAGCAGTTCTTC. This sequence encodes CASSFWTSGGYNEQFF.

This chain joins TRBV21-1 and TRBJ1-6; TRBD1, the D gene given by the table, was not confirmed from the DNA. TRBV21-1 is labeled a pseudogene. The CDR3 length is 17 residues. CDR3 protein: CASSMTDHSTYNSPLHF. The CDR3 DNA reads TGTGCCAGCAGCATGACAGACCACAGCACCTATAATTCACCCCTCCACTTT.

This clonotype was observed many times. The chain links TRBV20-1 to TRBJ2-7; the D is unclear. This CDR3 spans 14 amino acids. Germline V CDR1 and CDR2: DFQATT, SNEGSKA (reference sequence). The V and J ends lost 0 bases and 3 bases respectively, with 12 bases between them. In nucleotides, the CDR3 is TGCAGTGCTAGAGATCGGAGACACTACTACGAGCAGTACTTC. It encodes CSARDRRHYYEQYF.

V gene TRBV28 combines with J gene TRBJ1-4; 8 bases fit TRBD1. The germline V gene has CDR1 MDHEN and CDR2 SYDVKM. V lost 0 bases and J lost 14; bases outside the gene matches: 8. The CDR3 consists of 14 residues. This CDR3 is CASSLWDRDRTLFF. DNA of the CDR3: TGTGCCAGCAGTTTATGGGACCGGGACAGGACCCTGTTTTTT.

This clonotype was observed a handful of times. This sequence joins TRBV10-3 and TRBJ1-1, with TRBD1 matching 7 bases. CDR1 is ENHRY, CDR2 SYGVKD, per germline. This CDR3 has 14 residues. Trimming cost V 8 bases and J 0 bases; bases outside gene matches: 6. In nucleotides, the CDR3 is TGTGCCATCGGACAAAGGGGGCTGAACACTGAAGCTTTCTTT. It is translated as CAIGQRGLNTEAFF.

The chain carries TRBV11-2 and TRBJ1-6, with a tentative D call TRBD1 (6 bases). Germline CDR1 reads SGHAT; CDR2 reads FQNNGV. V was pared by 2 bases and J by 9 bases, with 11 bases between. CDR3 length equals 14 residues. The CDR3 spells CASSLTGNSSPLHF. CDR3 in DNA: TGTGCCAGCAGCTTAACAGGGAATAGTTCACCCCTCCACTTT.

This clonotype has at least ten counts. The chain combines TRBV7-9 with TRBJ2-3, with no clear D. There are 14 residues in the CDR3. Between the trimmed V and J ends, which lost 1 base and 4 bases, there was a span of 9 bases. CDR1 is SEHNR and CDR2 is FQNEAQ in the germline V gene (reference sequence). The CDR3 region has the DNA TGTGCCAGCAGCTTAGGGGGATCGGCAGATACGCAGTATTTT. Protein sequence: CASSLGGSADTQYF.

This chain connects TRBV9 to TRBJ2-2; D uncertain. Trimming took off 4 bases at V and 3 bases at J, with 4 bases between the two ends. CDR1 SGDLS and CDR2 YYNGEE come from the germline V gene. The CDR3 is made up of 12 amino acids. CDR3 in DNA: TGTGCCAGCAGCCCGTACACCGGGGAGCTGTTTTTT. Translated, it gives CASSPYTGELFF.

This clonotype was seen repeatedly, ten times or more. DNA of the CDR3: TGCGCCAGCAGTACTAGCGAGCAAGAGACCCAGTACTTC. Protein sequence: CASSTSEQETQYF. V and J are TRBV10-2 and TRBJ2-5; 7 bases match TRBD2. The CDR3 contains 13 residues. Germline CDR1 is WSHSY and CDR2 is SAAADI. Losses at the gene ends were 5 bases for V and 2 bases for J; bases not matched to a gene: 2.

In this sample, this clonotype turned up once. This chain joins TRBV12-3 or TRBV12-4 and TRBJ2-1, with 10 positions matching TRBD2. The V gene end was trimmed by 7 bases and the J gene end by 7 bases; junction bases not matched to a gene: 16. The CDR3 has 17 residues. CDR3 DNA sequence: TGTGCCAGCACCTACCACAGCGGGGGGGCCGCTGTGAATGAGCAGTTCTTC. This translates into CASTYHSGGAAVNEQFF.

Notes on this clonotype: This may come from a read error, since a much larger clone is one base off. The CDR3 sequence: CASSPPGASGKYKEQFF. The CDR3 DNA is TGTGCCAGCAGCCCCCCGGGGGCTAGCGGAAAGTACAAAGAGCAGTTCTTC. This chain uses TRBV13 with TRBJ2-1; possibly TRBD2 for D (7 bases). This CDR3 contains 17 residues. Germline assignment: CDR1 PRHDT and CDR2 FYEKMQ (reference sequence).